The rows below give T cell receptor beta chains drawn from one sample of a study of response to subunit inactivated influenza vaccine. TCRdb re-called the RT-PCR reads with MiXCR, one entry per CDR3 protein. This sample has 650,000 to 850,000 distinct CDR3 sequences; approximately 15% occur once, and the top ten carry less than 7%. The starting material was PBMCs from blood, obtained 14 to 15 days before vaccination. These receptors were taken from a man aged 50 to 60 who received an inactivated influenza vaccine. Each CDR3 is given with its conserved first and last residue. Each record gives: J gene, V gene, D gene, clone size, CDR3 protein, CDR3 DNA. A D gene is named only where the DNA matches it firmly. Clone size is stated in some rows and not others, as once, few, many or a class when expanded.

J: TRBJ1-4
V: TRBV4-1
D: TRBD1
size: few
CDR3: CASSQTGGSEKLFF
DNA: TGCGCCAGCAGCCAAACAGGGGGGAGTGAAAAACTGTTTTTT

J: TRBJ2-1
V: TRBV7-8
D: TRBD1
size: few
CDR3: CASSPSRDRDWNEQFF
DNA: TGTGCCAGCAGCCCGTCCCGGGACAGGGATTGGAATGAGCAGTTCTTC

J: TRBJ2-2
V: TRBV4-1
D: TRBD2
size: NA
CDR3: CASSHSSGSQNTGELFF
DNA: TGCGCCAGCAGCCATTCTAGCGGGAGTCAGAACACCGGGGAGCTGTTTTTT

J: TRBJ1-1
V: TRBV5-1
D: NA
size: few
CDR3: CASTSGQDTEAFF
DNA: TGCGCCAGCACCTCCGGGCAGGACACTGAAGCTTTCTTT

J: TRBJ2-5
V: TRBV20-1
D: NA
size: NA
CDR3: CSARDNLRRQETQYF
DNA: TGCAGTGCTAGAGATAACCTGAGGCGCCAAGAGACCCAGTACTTC

J: TRBJ1-2
V: TRBV10-3
D: NA
size: NA
CDR3: CAISEGGFTYGYTF
DNA: TGTGCCATCAGTGAAGGGGGATTCACCTATGGCTACACCTTC

J: TRBJ1-5
V: TRBV2
D: NA
size: few
CDR3: CASSDGSGNQPQHF
DNA: TGTGCCAGCAGTGACGGGTCTGGGAATCAGCCCCAGCATTTT

J: TRBJ2-3
V: TRBV15
D: TRBD1
size: NA
CDR3: CATSSGGTGSDTQYF
DNA: TGTGCCACCAGCAGCGGCGGGACAGGGTCAGATACGCAGTATTTT

J: TRBJ2-4
V: TRBV24-1
D: TRBD2
size: few
CDR3: CATTPSPWTSGGMYIQYF
DNA: TGTGCCACCACTCCTTCTCCCTGGACTAGCGGGGGAATGTACATTCAGTACTTC

J: TRBJ2-2
V: TRBV12-5
D: NA
size: NA
CDR3: CASALEGTGELFF
DNA: TGTGCTAGTGCCCTGGAGGGCACCGGGGAGCTGTTTTTT

J: TRBJ2-7
V: TRBV6-1
D: NA
size: few
CDR3: CASRRYRDLSYEQYF
DNA: TGTGCCAGCAGACGGTACCGGGACCTGAGCTACGAGCAGTACTTC

J: TRBJ2-7
V: TRBV6-5
D: NA
size: few
CDR3: CASSYSSVLNYEQYF
DNA: TGTGCCAGCAGTTACTCGTCGGTACTGAACTACGAGCAGTACTTC

J: TRBJ2-1
V: TRBV6-1
D: NA
size: NA
CDR3: CASSPQREVDNEQFF
DNA: TGTGCCAGCAGTCCACAAAGGGAGGTGGACAATGAGCAGTTCTTC

J: TRBJ1-2
V: TRBV28
D: NA
size: few
CDR3: CASSRLSNYGYTF
DNA: TGTGCCAGCAGTCGGCTATCTAACTATGGCTACACCTTC

J: TRBJ2-2
V: TRBV5-1
D: NA
size: NA
CDR3: CASSLSRTTNTGELFF
DNA: TGCGCCAGCAGCTTGAGCAGGACTACGAACACCGGGGAGCTGTTTTTT

J: TRBJ1-1
V: TRBV5-1
D: TRBD1
size: few
CDR3: CASSDNRAGGTEAFF
DNA: TGCGCCAGCAGCGACAACAGGGCAGGGGGCACTGAAGCTTTCTTT

J: TRBJ2-1
V: TRBV9
D: NA
size: NA
CDR3: CASSVASWYYNEQFF
DNA: TGTGCCAGCAGCGTGGCTAGCTGGTACTACAATGAGCAGTTCTTC

J: TRBJ2-7
V: TRBV4-2
D: NA
size: few
CDR3: CASSQDVLEAYEQYF
DNA: TGTGCCAGCAGCCAAGATGTCCTAGAAGCCTACGAGCAGTACTTC

J: TRBJ2-5
V: TRBV3-1
D: NA
size: few
CDR3: CASSRPSVETQYF
DNA: TGTGCCAGCAGCCGACCCTCCGTTGAGACCCAGTACTTC

J: TRBJ2-1
V: TRBV28
D: TRBD2
size: NA
CDR3: CASSFYGGGGAYNEQFF
DNA: TGTGCCAGCAGTTTCTATGGCGGGGGGGGAGCCTACAATGAGCAGTTCTTC

J: TRBJ2-3
V: TRBV5-1
D: NA
size: many
CDR3: CASSLAMLGDTQYF
DNA: TGCGCCAGCAGCTTGGCGATGTTAGGAGATACGCAGTATTTT

J: TRBJ2-1
V: TRBV4-3
D: NA
size: few
CDR3: CASSRNYKGGEQFF
DNA: TGCGCCAGCAGCCGAAATTATAAGGGCGGTGAGCAGTTCTTC

J: TRBJ2-7
V: TRBV27
D: NA
size: NA
CDR3: CASSPGAIIHEQYF
DNA: TGTGCCAGCAGCCCAGGGGCAATTATCCACGAGCAGTACTTC

J: TRBJ2-5
V: TRBV20-1
D: TRBD2
size: few
CDR3: CSATPGLAKQETQYF
DNA: TGCAGTGCAACTCCGGGACTAGCGAAACAAGAGACCCAGTACTTC

J: TRBJ2-1
V: TRBV5-1
D: NA
size: NA
CDR3: CASSLELTGPNEQFF
DNA: TGCGCCAGCAGCTTGGAGCTGACGGGGCCCAATGAGCAGTTCTTC

J: TRBJ1-3
V: TRBV7-2
D: NA
size: many
CDR3: CASSPGFSGNTIYF
DNA: TGTGCCAGCAGCCCTGGTTTCTCTGGAAACACCATATATTTT

J: TRBJ2-2
V: TRBV5-1
D: NA
size: few
CDR3: CASSLASIGELFF
DNA: TGCGCCAGCAGCTTGGCCTCAATCGGGGAGCTGTTTTTT

J: TRBJ2-1
V: TRBV3-1
D: TRBD1
size: few
CDR3: CASSQDVWTGGNEQFF
DNA: TGTGCCAGCAGCCAAGATGTCTGGACAGGGGGCAATGAGCAGTTCTTC

J: TRBJ2-2
V: TRBV9
D: TRBD1
size: NA
CDR3: CASSGGQGITGELFF
DNA: TGTGCCAGCAGCGGAGGACAGGGGATCACCGGGGAGCTGTTTTTT

J: TRBJ1-5
V: TRBV4-2
D: NA
size: many
CDR3: CASSQGVRSNQPQHF
DNA: TGTGCCAGCAGCCAAGGTGTCCGGAGCAATCAGCCCCAGCATTTT

J: TRBJ1-6
V: TRBV21-1
D: NA
size: NA
CDR3: CASSKEANSPLHF
DNA: TGTGCCAGCAGCAAAGAGGCCAATTCACCCCTCCACTTT

J: TRBJ2-1
V: TRBV12-3/TRBV12-4
D: NA
size: NA
CDR3: CASSLARGREQFF
DNA: TGTGCCAGCAGTTTAGCCCGGGGCAGGGAGCAGTTCTTC

J: TRBJ2-7
V: TRBV29-1
D: TRBD2
size: NA
CDR3: CSGGGGSPYEQYF
DNA: TGCAGCGGGGGCGGGGGGAGCCCCTACGAGCAGTACTTC

J: TRBJ2-5
V: TRBV20-1
D: NA
size: few
CDR3: CSASKGHTQETQYF
DNA: TGCAGTGCTAGTAAAGGACACACACAAGAGACCCAGTACTTC

J: TRBJ2-3
V: TRBV29-1
D: NA
size: few
CDR3: CSVEAGSTDTQYF
DNA: TGCAGCGTTGAGGCAGGGAGCACAGATACGCAGTATTTT

J: TRBJ2-7
V: TRBV6-1
D: NA
size: NA
CDR3: CVSSLLPDNSYEQYF
DNA: TGTGTCAGCAGTCTCCTCCCGGACAACTCCTACGAGCAGTACTTC

J: TRBJ2-7
V: TRBV6-1
D: NA
size: NA
CDR3: CASSENQGYEQYF
DNA: TGTGCCAGCAGTGAGAACCAGGGATACGAGCAGTACTTC